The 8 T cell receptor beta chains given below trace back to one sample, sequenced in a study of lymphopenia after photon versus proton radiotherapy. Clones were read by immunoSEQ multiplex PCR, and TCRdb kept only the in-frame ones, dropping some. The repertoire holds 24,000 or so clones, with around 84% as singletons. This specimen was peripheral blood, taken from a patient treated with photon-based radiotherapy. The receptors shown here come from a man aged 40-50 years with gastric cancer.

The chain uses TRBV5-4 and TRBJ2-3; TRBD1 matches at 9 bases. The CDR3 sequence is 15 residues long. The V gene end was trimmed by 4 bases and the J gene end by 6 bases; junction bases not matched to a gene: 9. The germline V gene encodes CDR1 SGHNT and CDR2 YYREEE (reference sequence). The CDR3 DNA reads TGTGCCAGCAGCCCCCGGGACAGGGTGGTGGATACGCAGTATTTT. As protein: CASSPRDRVVDTQYF.

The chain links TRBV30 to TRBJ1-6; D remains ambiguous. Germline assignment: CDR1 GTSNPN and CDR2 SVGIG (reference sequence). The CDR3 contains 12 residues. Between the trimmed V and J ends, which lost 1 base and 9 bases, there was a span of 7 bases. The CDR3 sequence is CAWSDVTSPLHF. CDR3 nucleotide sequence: TGTGCCTGGAGTGACGTGACTTCACCCCTCCACTTT.

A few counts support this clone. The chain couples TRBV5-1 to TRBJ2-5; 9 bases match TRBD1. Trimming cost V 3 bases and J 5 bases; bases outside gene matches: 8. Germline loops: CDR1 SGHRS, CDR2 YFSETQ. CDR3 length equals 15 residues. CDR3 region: CASSYHRGPGETQYF. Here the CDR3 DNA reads TGCGCCAGCAGCTACCACAGGGGGCCTGGGGAGACCCAGTACTTC.

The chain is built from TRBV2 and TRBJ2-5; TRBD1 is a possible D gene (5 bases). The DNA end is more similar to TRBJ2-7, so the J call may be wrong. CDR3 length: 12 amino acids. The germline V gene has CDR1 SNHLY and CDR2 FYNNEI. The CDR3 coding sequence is TGTGCCAGCAGCAGACAGCTCTACGAGCAGTACTTC. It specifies CASSRQLYEQYF.

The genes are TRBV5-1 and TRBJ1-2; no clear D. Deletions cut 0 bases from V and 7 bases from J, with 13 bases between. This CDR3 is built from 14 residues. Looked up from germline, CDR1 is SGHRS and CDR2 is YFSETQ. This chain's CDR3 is CASSLESAGFGYTF. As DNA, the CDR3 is TGCGCCAGCAGCTTGGAGTCGGCCGGGTTTGGCTACACCTTC.

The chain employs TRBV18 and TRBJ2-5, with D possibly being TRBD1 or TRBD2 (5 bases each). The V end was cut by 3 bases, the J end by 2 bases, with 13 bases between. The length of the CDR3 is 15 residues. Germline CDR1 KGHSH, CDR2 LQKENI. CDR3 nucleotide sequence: TGTGCCAGCTCACCCCGGGGCTGGGGGCAAGAGACCCAGTACTTC. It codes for CASSPRGWGQETQYF. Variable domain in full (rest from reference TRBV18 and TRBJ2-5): NAGVMQNPRHLVRRRGQEARLRCSPMKGHSHVYWYRQLPEEGLKFMVYLQKENIIDESGMPKERFSAEFPKEGPSILRIQQVVRGDSAAYFCASSPRGWGQETQYFGPGTRLLVL.

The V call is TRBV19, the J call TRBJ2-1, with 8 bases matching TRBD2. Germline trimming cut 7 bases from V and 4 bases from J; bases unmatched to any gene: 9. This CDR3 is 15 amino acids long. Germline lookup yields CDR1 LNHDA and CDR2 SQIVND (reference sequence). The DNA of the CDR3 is TGTGCCAGTATGGTCGGGGGGGAGCTTTACAATGAGCAGTTCTTC. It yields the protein CASMVGGELYNEQFF.

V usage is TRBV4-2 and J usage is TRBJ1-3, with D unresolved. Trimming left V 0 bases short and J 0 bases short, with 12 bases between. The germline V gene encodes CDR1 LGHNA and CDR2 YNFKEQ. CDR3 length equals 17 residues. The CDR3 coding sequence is TGTGCCAGCAGCCAAGAGGTCCCAGAAAGCTCTGGAAACACCATATATTTT. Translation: CASSQEVPESSGNTIYF.